The 21 T cell receptor beta chains reported below all come from one sample, sequenced in a study of blood T cell repertoires in COVID-19. Assay: immunoSEQ multiplex PCR; the TCRdb copy retains only in-frame clones and omits some. The sample holds under 250,000 clones, 80% to 85% seen once. What was sequenced was peripheral blood. The receptors originated from a woman aged 55 to 70 with acute or convalescent COVID-19.

This clone was observed a handful of times. The chain recombines TRBV2 with TRBJ2-5; 7 nucleotides line up with TRBD2. V lost 6 bases, J lost 0 bases, and 7 bases stayed unmatched. The CDR3 loop spans 15 amino acids. Germline V gene sequence: CDR1 SNHLY, CDR2 FYNNEI. CDR3 region: CASSAGGYHQETQYF. DNA for the CDR3: TGTGCCAGCAGCGCCGGGGGGTACCACCAAGAGACCCAGTACTTC.

The chain is built from TRBV9 and TRBJ1-2, with D unclear. CDR3 size: 16 residues. Per germline, CDR1 SGDLS and CDR2 YYNGEE. V lost 0 bases and J lost 8, with 20 bases in between. The DNA for the CDR3 is TGTGCCAGCAGCGTAGCCGGGGTTCCGAGCGTGAGGGGCTACACCTTC. Its translation is CASSVAGVPSVRGYTF.

V gene TRBV28 combines with J gene TRBJ2-2, with no clear D. Germline loops: CDR1 MDHEN, CDR2 SYDVKM. Trimming left V 6 bases short and J 4 bases short, with 12 bases between. The CDR3 extends over 14 amino acids. DNA of the CDR3: TGTGCCAGCAGGCCACCTCCGGGCACCGGGGAGCTGTTTTTT. It yields the protein CASRPPPGTGELFF.

The V call is TRBV5-1, the J call TRBJ1-1, with 7 bases lining up with TRBD1. Germline lookup yields CDR1 SGHRS and CDR2 YFSETQ. CDR3 size: 14 residues. The V gene end was trimmed by 4 bases and the J gene end by 5 bases; junction bases not matched to a gene: 8. The CDR3 protein is CASSMGTVGTEAFF. In nucleotides, the CDR3 is TGCGCCAGCAGCATGGGGACAGTGGGAACTGAAGCTTTCTTT.

CDR3 sequence: CASSVGGNSGNTIYF. DNA for the CDR3: TGTGCCAGCAGCGTGGGAGGTAACTCTGGAAACACCATATATTTT. This rearrangement joins TRBV9 to TRBJ1-3; no clear D gene. This CDR3 is built from 15 residues. Germline V lookup: CDR1 SGDLS, CDR2 YYNGEE. V gave up 2 bases and J gave up 0 bases, with 9 bases separating them.

This clone has more than one count but fewer than ten. The chain couples TRBV5-4 to TRBJ1-6, with TRBD1 identical over 10 bases. Trimming at V came to 0 bases and at J to 8 bases, leaving 2 bases not matched to a gene. The CDR3 covers 15 residues. Per the germline V gene, CDR1 is SGHNT and CDR2 is YYREEE (reference sequence). Here the CDR3 reads CASSLAGQGYSPLHF. For the CDR3, the DNA is TGTGCCAGCAGCTTGGCGGGACAGGGGTATTCACCCCTCCACTTT.

This sequence joins TRBV4-2 and TRBJ2-3, with D maybe TRBD2 (7 bases). Deletions cut 1 base from V and 6 bases from J, with 20 bases between. Germline lookup yields CDR1 LGHNA and CDR2 YNFKEQ. The CDR3 length is 17 residues. DNA of the CDR3: TGTGCCAGCAGCCAAGTCGGCGGCGGGGGCGGTCGGGATACGCAGTATTTT. Translating gives CASSQVGGGGGRDTQYF.

This chain joins TRBV14 and TRBJ2-6; D gene uncertain. Per germline, CDR1 SGHDN and CDR2 FVKESK. V was trimmed by 5 bases and J by 0 bases, leaving 17 bases between them. The CDR3 has 18 amino acids. In nucleotides, the CDR3 is TGTGCCAGCAGCTCGGCACAGCCCCGCTTCTCTGGGGCCAACGTCCTGACTTTC. This sequence encodes CASSSAQPRFSGANVLTF.

This clone was counted a few times. This chain uses TRBV19 with TRBJ1-1; TRBD1 agrees at 9 bases. This CDR3 contains 16 residues. Per the germline V gene, CDR1 is LNHDA and CDR2 is SQIVND (reference sequence). Trimming took 4 bases from V and 4 from J; bases not matched to a gene: 10. CDR3 sequence reads: CASSTVTGGWGTEAFF. CDR3 coding DNA: TGTGCCAGTAGTACCGTTACAGGGGGCTGGGGCACTGAAGCTTTCTTT.

This clone was picked up one time. The rearrangement uses TRBV28 and TRBJ1-2; D is unresolved. This CDR3 is 15 amino acids long. V was cut by 5 bases and J by 2 bases, with 15 bases left in between. Germline V gene sequence: CDR1 MDHEN, CDR2 SYDVKM. In nucleotides, the CDR3 is TGTGCCAGCAGTAGACACCTTACAACAAACTATGGCTACACCTTC. As protein: CASSRHLTTNYGYTF.

J is TRBJ2-2 and V is TRBV7-2; 7 bases are shared with TRBD1. Germline V gene sequence: CDR1 SGHTA, CDR2 FQGNSA. V lost 1 base, J lost 3 bases, and 5 bases stayed unmatched. The CDR3 extends over 16 amino acids. The CDR3 nucleotides are TGTGCCAGCAGCTTAGATTGGGGGACAGACACCGGGGAGCTGTTTTTT. Translation: CASSLDWGTDTGELFF.

CDR3 nucleotides: TGTGCCAGCAGCTCCAAAATAGCGGGGGGGCTCGGCACAGATACGCAGTATTTT. Protein: CASSSKIAGGLGTDTQYF. The genes are TRBV7-6 and TRBJ2-3; 11 bases line up with TRBD2. The germline V gene encodes CDR1 SGHVS and CDR2 FNYEAQ. This CDR3 is built from 18 residues. J was trimmed by 1 base and V by 4 bases; bases with no gene match: 10.

The rearrangement uses TRBV6-5 and TRBJ1-2; no clear D gene. There are 14 residues in the CDR3. V was shortened by 6 bases and J by 2 bases, with 13 bases between the two germline ends. Germline lookup yields CDR1 MNHEY and CDR2 SVGAGI. The CDR3 loop is CASRLSTWNYGYTF. CDR3 in DNA: TGTGCCAGCAGACTTTCGACATGGAACTATGGCTACACCTTC.

This clone occurred many times. This sequence joins TRBV19 and TRBJ1-1; D is possibly TRBD1 (5 bases). This CDR3 is 14 amino acids long. Trimming removed 7 bases from V and 1 base from J, with 13 bases in between. The germline CDR1 and CDR2 sequences are LNHDA and SQIVND (reference sequence). The CDR3 DNA reads as TGTGCCAGTACCACACCCAGGGCGAACACTGAAGCTTTCTTT. It is translated as CASTTPRANTEAFF.

In this sample, this clone turned up a few times. The V call is TRBV23-1, the J call TRBJ2-1; maybe TRBD2 (6 bases). TRBV23-1 is an open reading frame whose function is uncertain. This CDR3 region has 13 residues. V was shortened by 8 bases and J by 6 bases, with 14 bases between the two germline ends. Here the CDR3 reads CASRPEGPNEQFF. The CDR3, as DNA: TGCGCCAGCCGCCCGGAGGGGCCCAATGAGCAGTTCTTC.

In its sample, this clone was seen once. The chain couples TRBV27 to TRBJ2-2, with TRBD2 identical over 13 bases. Germline values: CDR1 MNHEY, CDR2 SMNVEV (reference sequence). The CDR3 contains 17 residues. V dropped 5 bases and J dropped 4; count of bases not matched to a gene: 7. CDR3 DNA sequence: TGTGCCAGCAGTAAGAACGGACTAGCGGGGGCCACCGGGGAGCTGTTTTTT. It encodes CASSKNGLAGATGELFF.

This sequence joins TRBV9 and TRBJ2-2; D is ambiguous. Germline CDR1 reads SGDLS; CDR2 reads YYNGEE. The CDR3 totals 14 residues. V gave up 2 bases and J gave up 1 base, with 6 bases separating them. The CDR3 DNA reads as TGTGCCAGCAGCGTCCTAATGAACACCGGGGAGCTGTTTTTT. Translating gives CASSVLMNTGELFF.

The chain employs TRBV19 and TRBJ1-6; TRBD1 matches 9 bases. The CDR3 is 15 amino acids. CDR1 is LNHDA and CDR2 is SQIVND in the germline V gene (reference sequence). Trimming cost V 5 bases and J 10 bases; bases outside gene matches: 9. The CDR3 loop is CASSPQQGAGSPLHF. CDR3 in DNA: TGTGCCAGTAGTCCGCAACAGGGGGCCGGATCACCCCTCCACTTT. The full variable domain, completed using reference TRBV19 and TRBJ1-6, is DGGITQSPKYLFRKEGQNVTLSCEQNLNHDAMYWYRQDPGQGLRLIYYSQIVNDFQKGDIAEGYSVSREKKESFPLTVTSAQKNPTAFYLCASSPQQGAGSPLHFGNGTRLTVT.

The chain is built from TRBV6-5 and TRBJ1-5, with TRBD1 identical over 12 bases. The CDR3 contains 16 residues. With V trimmed by 0 bases and J by 5 bases, 2 bases remained unmatched. Germline-derived CDR1 and CDR2 are MNHEY and SVGAGI. The CDR3 loop reads CASSYSGTGGDQPQHF. Here the CDR3 DNA reads TGTGCCAGCAGTTACTCGGGGACAGGGGGCGATCAGCCCCAGCATTTT.

The V gene is TRBV6-5, the J gene TRBJ1-2; D unresolved. Germline V CDR1 and CDR2: MNHEY, SVGAGI. This CDR3 is built from 12 residues. The V gene lost 7 bases and the J gene lost 1 base, with 7 bases spanning the gap. In nucleotides, the CDR3 is TGTGCCAGCATGGACTATAACTATGGCTACACCTTC. It codes for CASMDYNYGYTF.

This chain links TRBV28 with TRBJ2-1, with 12 bases identical to TRBD2. The CDR3 is made up of 15 amino acids. J was trimmed by 15 bases and V by 4 bases; bases with no gene match: 13. CDR1 and CDR2 from the germline V gene are MDHEN and SYDVKM. The CDR3 is CASSSNQLAGGKGFF. The CDR3 DNA sequence: TGTGCCAGCAGTTCGAATCAGCTAGCGGGGGGGAAGGGGTTCTTC. The full variable domain, its missing parts supplied by reference TRBV28 and TRBJ2-1, is DVKVTQSSRYLVKRTGEKVFLECVQDMDHENMFWYRQDPGLGLRLIYFSYDVKMKEKGDIPEGYSVSREKKERFSLILESASTNQTSMYLCASSSNQLAGGKGFFGPGTRLTVL.